Ten or more counts support the clone carrying this T cell receptor (beta chain). Its antigen remains unidentified. V was pared by 1 base and J by 0 bases, with 6 bases between. The CDR3 is made up of 15 amino acids. CDR1 and CDR2 from the germline V gene are LGHDT and YNNKEL (reference sequence). The record originates from a study of human T cells and chemical hapten exposure. The wider study: TCR yields per sample varied, mainly owing to small pooled library volume differences.

Each cDNA molecule in the library carried unique molecular identifiers. Study processing details: Sequenced samples showed a median of 95,638 TCRs each, with counts running from around 24,000 to 710,000. TCRdb independently ran MiXCR on the reads; one entry per CDR3 protein. TCRdb's processing, not the study's, gives the V and J calls here. Here the sample spans about 120,000 distinct CDR3 sequences, about 8.9% being singletons. Study observations and caveats: After DPC sensitization, TCRs above 1 in 1000 frequency showed no change.

Unseparated into fractions, whole blood served as the source from which total RNA was extracted. V usage is TRBV3-1 and J usage is TRBJ2-2; weak D call: TRBD1 (6 bases). Material for sequencing was whole blood. The receptor comes from a human donor in good health. Some clones in this sample may be carry-over from other donors' samples. The CDR3 bases are TGTGCCAGCAGCCAAGGGACAGCGAACACCGGGGAGCTGTTTTTT. Translated, it gives CASSQGTANTGELFF.